This T cell receptor beta chain was retrieved from a study of OX40 agonist ivuxolimab in advanced cancers. With 5 bases removed from V and 9 bases from J, the gap between germline ends came to 19 bases. Per germline, CDR1 LNHDA and CDR2 SQIVND (reference sequence). The CDR3 contains 14 residues. Sequencing used immunoSEQ multiplex PCR; TCRdb keeps in-frame clones, though not all of them. This sample has under 85,000 clones, with 88% found just once. This clonotype was sampled from an adult with an advanced solid tumor such as melanoma, head and neck, liver or kidney cancer. The rearrangement links TRBV19 to TRBJ1-2; D is unclear. This material consisted of CD4+ or CD8+ T cells sorted from blood, taken in a trial of the OX40 agonist ivuxolimab. CDR3 sequence reads: CASSPVGDMRRYTF. CDR3 nucleotides: TGTGCCAGTAGTCCCGTAGGAGACATGCGCCGCTACACCTTC.